This T cell receptor (beta chain) was sequenced for a study of monozygotic twins with inflammatory bowel disease. TCRdb reprocessed the 5' RACE reads and keeps a single row for each CDR3 protein, giving no DNA. The sample's table shows roughly 320,000 distinct CDR3 sequences. The study, taken as a whole, reports: Some repertoire variability may stem from patients' differing immunosuppressive treatments.

A note on this clonotype: Antigen: not known.

Germline CDR1 and CDR2: SGHTA and FQGNSA. CDR3 length: 12 residues. Sequencing used blood. This TCR was recovered from a human donor with ulcerative colitis or Crohn's disease, or a healthy co-twin of an affected twin (not recorded which). V and J are TRBV7-2 and TRBJ1-5. CDR3 in amino acids: CASSLNGAPQHF.